This TCR beta chain was recorded in a study of regulatory T cells in long-lasting Graves disease. Study observations and caveats: The small sample size may have reduced accuracy. Persistent disease favored TRBV28, TRBJ1-2 and TRBJ2-5.

The V gene lost 0 bases and the J gene lost 7 bases, with 13 bases spanning the gap. Germline CDR1 is LNHNV and CDR2 is YYDKDF (reference sequence). This CDR3 region has 15 residues. Time point: newly diagnosed GD, antithyroid drugs for less than 3 months. Making the TCR library involved RNA that had been extracted from PBMCs. Graves' disease diagnosis was established per American Thyroid Association guidelines. Both iRepertoire HTBI primers and Arm-PCR of CDR3 regions were used to build the TCR beta libraries. MiXCR, applied by TCRdb to the multiplex PCR reads, yields one record per CDR3 protein. The sample holds about 540,000 distinct CDR3 sequences, about 13% seen once. Turning to this clonotype: Its antigen is still unknown.

These same records also appear under a second study, on T cells in Graves' hyperthyroidism and ophthalmopathy. That publication notes: Carried out on the TCR CDR3, a first-round RT-PCR used the HTBI primer set.

This sample comprised peripheral blood mononuclear cells (PBMCs), obtained at new diagnosis, from a patient treated with antithyroid drugs. The gene calls are TRBV15 and TRBJ2-1; possible D gene TRBD2, 6 bases. This TCR came from a man under 40 with Graves disease. This chain's CDR3 is CATSRDRFGGNEQFF. CDR3 bases: TGTGCCACCAGCAGAGATCGTTTTGGAGGGAATGAGCAGTTCTTC.